The sequence of this T cell receptor (beta chain) was determined in a study of blood T cell repertoires in COVID-19. Study summary: Whether acute or convalescent, the COVID-19 samples came from the United States, Italy and Spain. Nucleic acid was either cDNA or gDNA, and it came from T cells, B-cell-depleted T cells, or PBMCs.

The CDR3 length is 15 residues. Per the germline V gene, CDR1 is SGHNT and CDR2 is YENEEA. V was cut by 0 bases and J by 3 bases, with 10 bases left in between. In the study's own analysis: For nucleated cells, counts were estimated from reference gene primer amplification. Assay: immunoSEQ multiplex PCR; the TCRdb copy retains only in-frame clones and omits some. Clonal size and the V and J genes are those of that table, whereas D and trimming came from the DNA. Counted here are 60,000 to 80,000 clones, roughly 85% occurring once; the ten biggest clones make up approximately 25%. This sequence was found in a man in his forties or fifties with acute or convalescent COVID-19. Sequencing was carried out using peripheral blood. The chain employs TRBV11-3 and TRBJ2-3; tentative D call: TRBD2 (6 bases). The CDR3 nucleotides read TGTGCCAGCAGCTTAGAAGGGGCGGGGACAGATACGCAGTATTTT. It encodes CASSLEGAGTDTQYF.